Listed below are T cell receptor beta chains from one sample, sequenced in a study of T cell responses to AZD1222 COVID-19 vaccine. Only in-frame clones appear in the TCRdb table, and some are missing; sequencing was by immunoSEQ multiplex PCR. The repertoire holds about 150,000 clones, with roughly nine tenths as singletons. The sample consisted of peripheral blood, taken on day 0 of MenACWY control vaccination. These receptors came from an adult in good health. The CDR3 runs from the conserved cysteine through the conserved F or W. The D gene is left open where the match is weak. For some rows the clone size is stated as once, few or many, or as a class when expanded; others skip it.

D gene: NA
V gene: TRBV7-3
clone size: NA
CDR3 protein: CASSLGGAPREEQYF

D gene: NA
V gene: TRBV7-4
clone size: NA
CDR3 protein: CASSPRNQGNTIYF

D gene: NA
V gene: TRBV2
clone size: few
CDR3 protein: CASRYERGSGENQPQHF

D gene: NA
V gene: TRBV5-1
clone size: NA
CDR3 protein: CASSLALGEQETQYF

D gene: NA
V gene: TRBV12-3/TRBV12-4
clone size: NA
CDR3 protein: CASKGRSSYEQYF

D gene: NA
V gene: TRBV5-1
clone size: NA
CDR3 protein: CASSLAGDGRKETQYF

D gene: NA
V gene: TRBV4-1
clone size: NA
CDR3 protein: CASSQDPFLDLEQFF

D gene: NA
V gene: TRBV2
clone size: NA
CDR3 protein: CASSDPTALYEQYF

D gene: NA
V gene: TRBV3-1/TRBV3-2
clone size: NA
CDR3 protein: CASSAYQGNTEAFF

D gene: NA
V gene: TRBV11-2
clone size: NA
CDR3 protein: CASSLDQRARLGTDTQYF

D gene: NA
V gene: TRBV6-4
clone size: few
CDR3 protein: CASSQGSGEGNGYTF

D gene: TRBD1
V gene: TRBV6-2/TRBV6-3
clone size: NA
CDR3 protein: CASSYGLGGASSYEQYF

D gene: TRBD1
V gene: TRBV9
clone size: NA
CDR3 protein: CASSVATGGAYGYTF

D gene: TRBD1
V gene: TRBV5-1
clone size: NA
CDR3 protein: CASSLQGADGETQYF

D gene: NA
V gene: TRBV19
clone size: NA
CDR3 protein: CASSMGGVETQYF

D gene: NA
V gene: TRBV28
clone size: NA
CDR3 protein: CASGGGRLNQPQHF

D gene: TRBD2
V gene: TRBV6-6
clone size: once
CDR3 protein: CASSKSGSSYEQYF

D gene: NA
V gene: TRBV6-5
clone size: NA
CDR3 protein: CASSYNRNTEAFF

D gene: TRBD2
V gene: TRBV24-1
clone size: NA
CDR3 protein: CATSGWTSDYNEQFF